The T cell receptor beta chain under discussion was sequenced for a study of blood T cell repertoires in COVID-19. As for the study in general: The origin of the acute and convalescent COVID-19 samples was the United States, Italy and Spain. PBMCs, B-cell-depleted T cells, or T cells were the source of the cDNA or gDNA that made up the material.

In the authors' workflow: It was from reference gene primer amplification that nucleated cell counts were estimated. The table came from immunoSEQ multiplex PCR; TCRdb's copy has only in-frame clones and leaves some out. D and trimming come from the DNA, and the V and J calls and clone size come from that table. The table has around 200,000 clones, around 79% seen once. Losses at the gene ends were 3 bases for V and 3 bases for J; bases not matched to a gene: 4. The CDR3 sequence is 14 residues long. Germline CDR1 MNHEY, CDR2 SVGEGT. Patients of the Seattle cohort, enrolled during active infection, were followed longitudinally.

Specimen: peripheral blood. V usage is TRBV6-2 or TRBV6-3 and J usage is TRBJ2-5, with 7 bases identical to TRBD2. The receptor was derived from a woman aged 40-49 years with COVID-19, enrolled during active disease. The CDR3 reads CASSYAAGKETQYF. DNA for the CDR3: TGTGCCAGCAGTTATGCAGCGGGGAAAGAGACCCAGTACTTC.